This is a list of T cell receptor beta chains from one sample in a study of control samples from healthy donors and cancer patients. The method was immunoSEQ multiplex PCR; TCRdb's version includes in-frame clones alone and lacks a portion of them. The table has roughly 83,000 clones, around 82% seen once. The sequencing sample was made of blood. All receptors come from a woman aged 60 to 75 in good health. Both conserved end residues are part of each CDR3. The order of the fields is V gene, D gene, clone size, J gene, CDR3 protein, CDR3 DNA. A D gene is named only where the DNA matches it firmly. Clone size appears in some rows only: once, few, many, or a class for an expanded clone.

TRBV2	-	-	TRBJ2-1	CASSKQGYEQFF	TGTGCCAGCTCCAAACAGGGCTATGAGCAGTTCTTC
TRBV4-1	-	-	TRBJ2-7	CASSQAPVFAEQYF	TGCGCCAGCAGCCAAGCCCCGGTTTTTGCCGAGCAGTACTTC
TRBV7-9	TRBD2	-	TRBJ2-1	CASSDSGRAYNEQFF	TGTGCCAGCAGCGATAGCGGGAGGGCTTACAATGAGCAGTTCTTC
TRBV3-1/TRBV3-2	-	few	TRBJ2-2	CASSQDTHGELFF	TGTGCCAGCAGCCAAGATACTCACGGGGAGCTGTTTTTT
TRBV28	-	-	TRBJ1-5	CASSPSGTQYQPQHF	TGTGCCAGCAGTCCCTCCGGAACACAATATCAGCCCCAGCATTTT
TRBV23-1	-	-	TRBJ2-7	CASSLPGHEQYF	TGCGCCAGCAGTCTCCCGGGGCACGAGCAGTACTTC
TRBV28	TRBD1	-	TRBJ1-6	CASSIRQGLSPLHF	TGTGCCAGCAGTATTAGACAGGGGCTCTCACCCCTCCACTTT
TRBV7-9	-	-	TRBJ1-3	CASTPPKAGNTIYF	TGTGCCAGCACCCCCCCGAAGGCTGGAAACACCATATATTTT
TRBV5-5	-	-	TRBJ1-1	CASSLPGGNTEAFF	TGTGCCAGCAGCTTGCCTGGGGGGAACACTGAAGCTTTCTTT
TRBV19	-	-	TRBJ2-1	CASSRGAWEQFF	TGTGCCAGTAGTAGGGGGGCCTGGGAGCAGTTCTTC
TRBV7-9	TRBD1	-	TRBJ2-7	CASSPRDSKNYEQYF	TGTGCCAGCAGCCCCAGGGACAGTAAGAACTACGAGCAGTACTTC
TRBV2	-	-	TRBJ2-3	CASSESLDYLTDTQYF	TGTGCCAGCAGCGAGAGCCTTGACTACCTCACAGATACGCAGTATTTT
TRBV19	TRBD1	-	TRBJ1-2	CASSIVGTGENYGYTF	TGTGCCAGTAGTATAGTCGGGACAGGAGAGAACTATGGCTACACCTTC
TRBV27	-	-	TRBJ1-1	CASSYGVMNTEAFF	TGTGCCAGCAGTTATGGGGTGATGAACACTGAAGCTTTCTTT
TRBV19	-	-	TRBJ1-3	CASSTLPGNTIYF	TGTGCCAGTAGTACCCTTCCTGGAAACACCATATATTTT
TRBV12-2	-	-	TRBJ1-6	CASRLDLNLGQNYSPLHF	TGTGCAAGTCGCTTAGATCTAAATTTGGGACAGAACTATTCACCCCTCCACTTT
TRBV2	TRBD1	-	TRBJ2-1	CASSDGTGAYNEQFF	TGTGCCAGCAGTGATGGGACAGGGGCCTACAATGAGCAGTTCTTC
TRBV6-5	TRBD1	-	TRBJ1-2	CASSSQGDGYTF	TGTGCCAGCAGTTCCCAGGGGGATGGCTACACCTTC
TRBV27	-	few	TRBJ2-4	CASSLGRGANIQYF	TGTGCCAGCAGTTTAGGGCGAGGGGCTAACATTCAGTACTTC
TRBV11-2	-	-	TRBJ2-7	CASSLIGTVSNEQYF	TGTGCCAGCAGCCTTATCGGGACTGTGTCCAACGAGCAGTACTTC
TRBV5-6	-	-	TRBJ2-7	CASSLSSGTSYEQYF	TGTGCCAGCAGCTTGTCTTCCGGGACTTCCTACGAGCAGTACTTC
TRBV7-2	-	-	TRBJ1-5	CASSLDSGADQPQHF	TGTGCCAGCAGCTTAGATTCCGGGGCCGATCAGCCCCAGCATTTT
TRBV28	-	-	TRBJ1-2	CASSPDRYGYTF	TGTGCCAGCAGCCCCGACAGGTATGGCTACACCTTC
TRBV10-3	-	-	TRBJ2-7	CASAADYYEQYF	TGTGCCAGCGCCGCGGACTACTACGAGCAGTACTTC
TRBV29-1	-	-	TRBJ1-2	CSVEAGAFYGYTF	TGCAGCGTTGAAGCCGGGGCCTTCTATGGCTACACCTTC
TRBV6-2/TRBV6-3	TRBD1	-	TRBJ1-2	CASTPNHPPGQINYGYTF	TGTGCCAGCACCCCGAACCATCCCCCGGGACAGATTAACTATGGCTACACCTTC
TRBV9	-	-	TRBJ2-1	CASSPAHPGGGNEQFF	TGTGCCAGCAGCCCTGCTCATCCGGGGGGCGGGAATGAGCAGTTCTTC
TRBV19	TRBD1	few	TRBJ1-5	CASRSGQGQRGQPQHF	TGTGCCAGTAGGAGTGGACAGGGGCAGAGGGGTCAGCCCCAGCATTTT
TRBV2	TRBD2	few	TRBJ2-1	CASRAGLLHDEQFF	TGTGCCAGTCGAGCGGGACTCCTTCACGATGAGCAGTTCTTC
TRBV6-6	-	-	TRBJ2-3	CATKTSQLAAQDTQYF	TGTGCCACCAAAACGTCCCAACTGGCCGCCCAAGATACGCAGTATTTT
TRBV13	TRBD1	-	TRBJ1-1	CASSRTGSNTEAFF	TGTGCCAGCAGCCGGACAGGGAGCAACACTGAAGCTTTCTTT
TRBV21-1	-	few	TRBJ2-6	CASSKDDGGSAGANVLTF	TGTGCCAGCAGCAAAGACGACGGCGGATCGGCTGGGGCCAACGTCCTGACTTTC
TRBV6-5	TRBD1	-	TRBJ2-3	CASNLGGQGTDTQYF	TGTGCCAGCAACCTAGGGGGACAGGGAACAGATACGCAGTATTTT
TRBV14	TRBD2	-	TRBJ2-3	CASSQDAGASGGRNTDTQYF	TGTGCCAGCAGCCAAGATGCGGGAGCTAGCGGGGGCCGGAACACAGATACGCAGTATTTT
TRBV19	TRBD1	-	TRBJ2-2	CASSKGDRESGELFF	TGTGCCAGTAGTAAGGGGGACAGGGAGAGCGGGGAGCTGTTTTTT
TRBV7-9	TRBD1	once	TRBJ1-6	CASSLVGTAGNSPLHF	TGTGCCAGCAGCTTAGTCGGGACAGCCGGTAATTCACCCCTCCACTTT
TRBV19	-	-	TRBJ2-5	CASSAPGLQETQYF	TGTGCCAGTAGCGCGCCGGGACTTCAAGAGACCCAGTACTTC
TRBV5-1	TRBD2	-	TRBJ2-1	CASSVTSGRAKEQFF	TGCGCCAGCAGCGTGACTAGCGGGAGGGCAAAGGAGCAGTTCTTC
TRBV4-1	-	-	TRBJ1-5	CASSQWQDGGNQPQHF	TGCGCCAGCAGCCAATGGCAGGATGGGGGCAATCAGCCCCAGCATTTT
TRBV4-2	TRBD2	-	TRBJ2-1	CASSQGRAGGHNEQFF	TGTGCCAGCAGCCAAGGACGGGCGGGAGGGCACAATGAGCAGTTCTTC
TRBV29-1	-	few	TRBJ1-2	CSVSAGAMNYGYTF	TGCAGCGTTAGCGCAGGGGCTATGAACTATGGCTACACCTTC
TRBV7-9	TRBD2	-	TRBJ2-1	CASSPSGEGYNEQFF	TGTGCCAGCAGTCCCAGCGGGGAGGGGTACAATGAGCAGTTCTTC